This is a list of T cell receptor beta chains from one sample in a study of CD8+CD57+ T cells in acquired aplastic anemia. TCRdb fed the reads into MiXCR, producing one record per CDR3 protein. The sample shows 300,000 or so distinct CDR3 sequences, around 60% of them seen only once. The source material was sorted CD4+, CD8+, or CD8+CD57+ T cells (not recorded which) from PBMCs. These receptors all stem from a human donor with severe aplastic anemia or a healthy control (not recorded which). Both conserved end residues are part of each CDR3. D genes are given only for firm matches. The size entry is marked missing in some rows and otherwise reads once, few, many or a size class.

>NA|TRBJ1-6|14|TRBD1|TRBV10-3
CAISLGTGFSPLHF
TGTGCCATCAGCTTAGGGACAGGGTTTTCACCCCTCCACTTT
>NA|TRBJ2-3|13|NA|TRBV29-1
CSLTLVNTDTQYF
TGCAGCTTGACATTGGTAAACACAGATACGCAGTATTTT
>few|TRBJ1-6|16|NA|TRBV18
CASSPLPAADNSPLHF
TGTGCCAGCTCACCACTCCCGGCGGCCGATAATTCACCCCTCCACTTT
>few|TRBJ2-5|14|TRBD2|TRBV12-3/TRBV12-4
CASSLAGLAGSQYF
TGTGCCAGCAGTTTAGCGGGACTAGCGGGGTCTCAGTACTTC
>few|TRBJ1-4|14|NA|TRBV20-1
CSALSTDLNEKLFF
TGCAGTGCTTTATCGACAGACCTGAATGAAAAACTGTTTTTT
>NA|TRBJ1-2|11|NA|TRBV29-1
CSVGPSYGYTF
TGCAGCGTTGGACCTAGCTATGGCTACACCTTC
>NA|TRBJ1-1|8|NA|TRBV20-1
CSASEAFF
TGCAGTGCATCTGAAGCTTTCTTT
>NA|TRBJ2-3|14|NA|TRBV25-1
CASSEPGETDTQYF
TGTGCCAGCAGTGAACCGGGTGAAACAGATACGCAGTATTTT
>many|TRBJ1-5|16|TRBD1|TRBV5-6
CASSSWDRGSNQPQHF
TGTGCCAGCAGCTCCTGGGACAGGGGGAGCAATCAGCCCCAGCATTTT
>NA|TRBJ1-5|12|NA|TRBV20-1
CSARAGDSPQHF
TGCAGTGCTAGGGCAGGAGATTCACCCCAGCATTTT
>many|TRBJ1-2|13|TRBD1|TRBV30
CAWSPWQGDGYTF
TGTGCCTGGAGTCCTTGGCAGGGGGACGGCTACACCTTC
>NA|TRBJ1-6|15|TRBD1|TRBV15
CASSKDRGVYSPLHF
TGTGCCAGCAGCAAGGACAGGGGGGTGTATTCACCCCTCCACTTT
>many|TRBJ2-7|12|NA|TRBV28
CASSFANYEQYF
TGTGCCAGCAGTTTTGCGAACTACGAGCAGTACTTC
>NA|TRBJ2-7|14|TRBD1|TRBV20-1
CSATHGTGTNEQYF
TGCAGTGCTACCCACGGGACAGGGACCAACGAGCAGTACTTC
>NA|TRBJ1-1|16|NA|TRBV7-9
CASSLSGATANTEAFF
TGTGCCAGCAGCTTAAGCGGGGCGACAGCGAACACTGAAGCTTTCTTT
>NA|TRBJ2-7|17|TRBD2|TRBV9
CASSVLGLAGGLYEQYF
TGTGCCAGCAGCGTATTGGGACTAGCGGGTGGCTTGTACGAGCAGTACTTC
>NA|TRBJ2-7|14|NA|TRBV20-1
CSAKTGPSSYEQYF
TGCAGTGCGAAGACAGGCCCGAGCTCCTACGAGCAGTACTTC
>NA|TRBJ2-1|16|TRBD2|TRBV6-2/TRBV6-3
CASSYIAGGPYNEQFF
TGTGCCAGCAGTTATATAGCGGGGGGTCCCTACAATGAGCAGTTCTTC
>once|TRBJ1-1|16|NA|TRBV24-1
CATSAGDSTKNTEALF
TGTGCCACCAGTGCTGGGGATAGTACCAAGAACACTGAAGCTCTCTTT
>NA|TRBJ2-3|15|NA|TRBV20-1
CSPSPGLARTDTQYF
TGCAGTCCTAGCCCAGGGCTAGCCCGCACAGATACGCAGTATTTT
>many|TRBJ1-5|15|NA|TRBV19
CASSMTGKGNQPQHF
TGTGCCAGTAGTATGACAGGAAAAGGCAATCAGCCCCAGCATTTT
>few|TRBJ1-1|14|TRBD1|TRBV29-1
CSVPRDRANTEAFF
TGCAGCGTGCCCCGGGACAGGGCGAACACTGAAGCTTTCTTT
>many|TRBJ1-2|15|NA|TRBV19
CASSRLGTLIYGYTF
TGTGCCAGTAGTCGCTTAGGGACGCTCATCTATGGCTACACCTTC
>NA|TRBJ2-5|18|TRBD2|TRBV7-6
CASTLRDTLAGEGETQYF
TGTGCCAGCACGCTACGGGATACTCTAGCGGGGGAAGGAGAGACCCAGTACTTC
>many|TRBJ2-7|14|NA|TRBV12-3/TRBV12-4
CASSYQSSSYEQYF
TGTGCCAGCAGTTACCAGTCTAGCTCCTACGAGCAGTACTTC
>NA|TRBJ2-5|15|NA|TRBV7-9
CASSPGSKRGETQYF
TGTGCCAGCAGCCCTGGGTCTAAACGAGGGGAGACCCAGTACTTC
>many|TRBJ2-1|17|NA|TRBV5-8
CASSLYLWGDSYNEQFF
TGTGCCAGCAGCTTGTATCTGTGGGGGGACTCCTACAATGAGCAGTTCTTC
>many|TRBJ1-1|13|NA|TRBV29-1
CSGRGSPNTEAFF
TGCAGCGGGCGAGGAAGCCCGAACACTGAAGCTTTCTTT